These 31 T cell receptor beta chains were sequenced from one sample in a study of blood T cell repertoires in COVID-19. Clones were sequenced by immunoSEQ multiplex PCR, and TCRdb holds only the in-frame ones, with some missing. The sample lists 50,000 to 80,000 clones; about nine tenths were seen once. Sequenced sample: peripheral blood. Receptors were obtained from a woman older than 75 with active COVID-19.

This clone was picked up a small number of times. In nucleotides, the CDR3 is TGTGCCAGCAGCCAAGATTTGACGGGTCGGGGGGTGGAGACCCAGTACTTC. Protein product: CASSQDLTGRGVETQYF. The V and J genes are TRBV4-2 and TRBJ2-5; 7 positions match TRBD2. The length of the CDR3 is 17 residues. CDR1 and CDR2 from the germline V gene are LGHNA and YNFKEQ. V lost 0 bases and J lost 5; bases outside the gene matches: 12.

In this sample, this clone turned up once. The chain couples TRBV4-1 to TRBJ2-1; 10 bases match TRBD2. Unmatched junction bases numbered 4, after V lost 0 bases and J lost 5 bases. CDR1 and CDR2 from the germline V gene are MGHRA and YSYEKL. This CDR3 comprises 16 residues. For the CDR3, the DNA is TGCGCCAGCAGCCAAGATCAGCGGGGGGGCAACAATGAGCAGTTCTTC. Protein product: CASSQDQRGGNNEQFF.

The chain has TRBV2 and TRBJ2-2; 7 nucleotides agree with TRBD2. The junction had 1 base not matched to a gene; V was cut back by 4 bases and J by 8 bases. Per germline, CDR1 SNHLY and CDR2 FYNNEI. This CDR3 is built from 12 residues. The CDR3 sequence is CASSGGGGELFF. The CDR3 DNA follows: TGTGCCAGCAGTGGCGGGGGAGGGGAGCTGTTTTTT.

The CDR3: CASSQIGEKLFF. The DNA for the CDR3 is TGTGCCAGCAGCCAGATTGGCGAAAAACTGTTTTTT. The chain recombines TRBV3-1 (or the pseudogene TRBV3-2) with TRBJ1-4; D ambiguous. The CDR3 loop spans 12 amino acids. In germline, CDR1 is LGHDT, CDR2 YNNKEL (reference sequence). The germline V and J ends were trimmed by 3 bases and 8 bases, with 7 bases remaining between them.

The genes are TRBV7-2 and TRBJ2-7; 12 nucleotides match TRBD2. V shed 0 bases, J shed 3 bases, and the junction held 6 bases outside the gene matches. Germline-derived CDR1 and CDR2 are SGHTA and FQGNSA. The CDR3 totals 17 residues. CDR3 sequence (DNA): TGTGCCAGCAGCTTAGCGCCACGACTAGCGGGAGACTACGAGCAGTACTTC. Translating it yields CASSLAPRLAGDYEQYF.

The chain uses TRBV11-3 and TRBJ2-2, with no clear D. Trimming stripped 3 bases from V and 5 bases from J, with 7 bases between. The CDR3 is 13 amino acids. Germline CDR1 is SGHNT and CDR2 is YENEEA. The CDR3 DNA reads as TGTGCCAGCAGCTTCGTTACAACCGGGGAGCTGTTTTTT. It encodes CASSFVTTGELFF.

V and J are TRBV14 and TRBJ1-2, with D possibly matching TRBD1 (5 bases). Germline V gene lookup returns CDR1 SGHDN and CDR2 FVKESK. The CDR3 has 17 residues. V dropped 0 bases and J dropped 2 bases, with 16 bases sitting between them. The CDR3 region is CASSQDLSRGINYGYTF. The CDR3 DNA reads TGTGCCAGCAGCCAAGATCTGTCGCGGGGGATCAACTATGGCTACACCTTC.

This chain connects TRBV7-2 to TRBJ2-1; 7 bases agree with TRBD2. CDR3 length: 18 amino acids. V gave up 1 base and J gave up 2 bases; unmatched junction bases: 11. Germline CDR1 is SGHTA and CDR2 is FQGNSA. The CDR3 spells CASSLGRGPGGPYNEQFF. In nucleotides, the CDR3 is TGTGCCAGCAGCTTAGGCCGCGGGCCGGGAGGACCCTACAATGAGCAGTTCTTC.

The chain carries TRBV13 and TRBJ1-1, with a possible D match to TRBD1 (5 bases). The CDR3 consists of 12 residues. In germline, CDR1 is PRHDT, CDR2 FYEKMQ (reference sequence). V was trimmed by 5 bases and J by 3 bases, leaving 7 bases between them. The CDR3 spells CASSPGYTEAFF. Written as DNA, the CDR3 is TGTGCCAGCAGCCCAGGGTACACTGAAGCTTTCTTT.

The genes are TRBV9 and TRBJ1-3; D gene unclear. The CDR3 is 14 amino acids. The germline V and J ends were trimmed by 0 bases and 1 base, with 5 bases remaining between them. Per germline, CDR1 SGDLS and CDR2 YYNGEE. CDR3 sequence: CASSVGPSGNTIYF. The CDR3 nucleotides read TGTGCCAGCAGCGTAGGTCCGTCTGGAAACACCATATATTTT. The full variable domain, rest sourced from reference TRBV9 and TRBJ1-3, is DSGVTQTPKHLITATGQRVTLRCSPRSGDLSVYWYQQSLDQGLQFLIQYYNGEERAKGNILERFSAQQFPDLHSELNLSSLELGDSALYFCASSVGPSGNTIYFGEGSWLTVV.

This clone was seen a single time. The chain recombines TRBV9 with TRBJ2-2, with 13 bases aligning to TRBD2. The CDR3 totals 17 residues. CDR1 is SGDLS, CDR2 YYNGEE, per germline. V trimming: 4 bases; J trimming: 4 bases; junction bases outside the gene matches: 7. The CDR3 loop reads CASSQTSGRAATGELFF. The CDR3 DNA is TGTGCCAGCAGCCAAACTAGCGGGAGGGCCGCCACCGGGGAGCTGTTTTTT.

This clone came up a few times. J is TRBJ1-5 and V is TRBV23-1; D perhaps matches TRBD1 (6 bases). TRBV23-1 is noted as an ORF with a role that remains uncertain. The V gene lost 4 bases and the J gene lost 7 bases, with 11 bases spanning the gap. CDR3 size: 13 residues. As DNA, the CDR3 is TGCGCCAGCAGTCCGCCGACAGGCCAGCCCCAGCATTTT. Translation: CASSPPTGQPQHF.

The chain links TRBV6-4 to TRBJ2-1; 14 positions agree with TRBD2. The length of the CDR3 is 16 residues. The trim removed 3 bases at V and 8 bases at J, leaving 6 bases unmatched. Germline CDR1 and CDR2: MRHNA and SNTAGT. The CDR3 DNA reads TGTGCCAGCAGTGAGGGACTAGCGGGAGCGGGCGATGAGCAGTTCTTC. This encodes CASSEGLAGAGDEQFF.

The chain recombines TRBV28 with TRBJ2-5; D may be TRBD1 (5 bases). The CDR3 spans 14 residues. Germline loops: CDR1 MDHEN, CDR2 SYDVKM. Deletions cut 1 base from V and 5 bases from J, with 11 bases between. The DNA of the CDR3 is TGTGCCAGCAGTTTATTGGCAGGGTCTGAGACCCAGTACTTC. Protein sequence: CASSLLAGSETQYF.

CDR3 loop: CASSYSQGSSYEQYV. The CDR3 DNA reads as TGTGCCAGCAGTTACTCTCAGGGTAGCTCCTACGAGCAGTACGTC. V gene TRBV6-6 combines with J gene TRBJ2-7; possibly TRBD1 for D (5 bases). The V end was cut by 0 bases, the J end by 0 bases, with 9 bases between. The CDR3 runs to 15 residues. Germline V gene data show CDR1 as MNHNY and CDR2 as SVGAGI (reference sequence).

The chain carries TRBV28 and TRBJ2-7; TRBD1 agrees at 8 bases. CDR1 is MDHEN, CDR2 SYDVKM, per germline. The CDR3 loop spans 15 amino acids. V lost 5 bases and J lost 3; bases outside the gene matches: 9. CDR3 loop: CASSTQKTGDYEQYF. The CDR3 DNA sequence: TGTGCCAGCAGTACGCAAAAGACAGGGGACTACGAGCAGTACTTC.

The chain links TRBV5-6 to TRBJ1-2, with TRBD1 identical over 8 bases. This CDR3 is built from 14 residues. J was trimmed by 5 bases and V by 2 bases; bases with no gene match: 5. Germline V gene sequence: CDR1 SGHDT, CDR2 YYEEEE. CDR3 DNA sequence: TGTGCCAGCAGCTTCCAGACAGGGGATTATGGCTACACCTTC. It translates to CASSFQTGDYGYTF.

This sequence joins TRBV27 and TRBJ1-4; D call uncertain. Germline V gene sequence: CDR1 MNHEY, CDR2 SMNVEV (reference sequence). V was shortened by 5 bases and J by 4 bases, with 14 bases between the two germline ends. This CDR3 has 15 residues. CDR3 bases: TGTGCCAGCAGTCCGAATGACGGGAATAATGAAAAACTGTTTTTT. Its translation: CASSPNDGNNEKLFF. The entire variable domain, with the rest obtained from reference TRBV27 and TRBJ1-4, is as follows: EAQVTQNPRYLITVTGKKLTVTCSQNMNHEYMSWYRQDPGLGLRQIYYSMNVEVTDKGDVPEGYKVSRKEKRNFPLILESPSPNQTSLYFCASSPNDGNNEKLFFGSGTQLSVL.

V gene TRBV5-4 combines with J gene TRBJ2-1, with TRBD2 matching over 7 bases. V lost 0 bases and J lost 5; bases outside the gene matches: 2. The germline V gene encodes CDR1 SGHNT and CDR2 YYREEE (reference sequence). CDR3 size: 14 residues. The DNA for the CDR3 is TGTGCCAGCAGCTTGGGGACTAGGGACAATGAGCAGTTCTTC. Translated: CASSLGTRDNEQFF.

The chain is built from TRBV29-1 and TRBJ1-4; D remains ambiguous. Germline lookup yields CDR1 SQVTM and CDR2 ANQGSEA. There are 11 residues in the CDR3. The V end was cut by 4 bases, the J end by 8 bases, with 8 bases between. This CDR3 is CSVAAGEKLFF. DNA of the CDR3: TGCAGCGTTGCTGCCGGGGAAAAACTGTTTTTT.

The CDR3 spells CASSLTRQGGHYGYTF. The DNA for the CDR3 is TGCGCCAGCAGCTTGACGAGACAGGGGGGACACTATGGCTACACCTTC. The chain links TRBV5-1 to TRBJ1-2, with TRBD1 matching 9 bases. This CDR3 is 16 amino acids long. CDR1 and CDR2 (germline): SGHRS, YFSETQ. Trimming at V came to 1 base and at J to 3 bases, leaving 7 bases not matched to a gene.

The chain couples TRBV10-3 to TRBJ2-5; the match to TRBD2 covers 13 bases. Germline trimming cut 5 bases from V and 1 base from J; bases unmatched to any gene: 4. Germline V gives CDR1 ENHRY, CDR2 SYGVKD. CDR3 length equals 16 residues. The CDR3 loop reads CAISPLAGGTQETQYF. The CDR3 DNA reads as TGTGCCATCAGTCCACTAGCGGGGGGGACCCAAGAGACCCAGTACTTC.

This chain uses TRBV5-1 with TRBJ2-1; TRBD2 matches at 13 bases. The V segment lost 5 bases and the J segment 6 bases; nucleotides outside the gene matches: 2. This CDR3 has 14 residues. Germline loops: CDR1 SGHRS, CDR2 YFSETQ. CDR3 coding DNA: TGCGCCAGCAGACGACTAGCGGGAGGCAATGAGCAGTTCTTC. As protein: CASRRLAGGNEQFF.

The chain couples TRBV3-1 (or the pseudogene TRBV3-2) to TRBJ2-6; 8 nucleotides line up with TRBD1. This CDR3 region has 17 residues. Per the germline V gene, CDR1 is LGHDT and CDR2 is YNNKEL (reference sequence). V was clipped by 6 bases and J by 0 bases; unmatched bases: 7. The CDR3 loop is CASSDTGGTSGANVLTF. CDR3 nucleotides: TGTGCCAGCAGTGATACAGGGGGAACCTCTGGGGCCAACGTCCTGACTTTC.

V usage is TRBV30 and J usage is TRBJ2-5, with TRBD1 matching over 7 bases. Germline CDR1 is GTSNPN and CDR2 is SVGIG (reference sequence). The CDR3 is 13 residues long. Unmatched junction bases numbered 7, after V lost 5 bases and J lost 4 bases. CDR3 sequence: CAWSDRTLETQYF. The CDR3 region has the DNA TGTGCCTGGTCGGACAGGACTTTAGAGACCCAGTACTTC. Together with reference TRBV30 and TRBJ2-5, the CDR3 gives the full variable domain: SQTIHQWPATLVQPVGSPLSLECTVEGTSNPNLYWYRQAAGRGLQLLFYSVGIGQISSEVPQNLSASRPQDRQFILSSKKLLLSDSGFYLCAWSDRTLETQYFGPGTRLLVL.

CDR3 protein: CASSQAPGQPQHF. CDR3 nucleotides: TGTGCCAGCAGCCAAGCCCCGGGACAGCCCCAGCATTTT. The chain combines TRBV14 with TRBJ1-5; no firm D call. V was trimmed by 1 base and J by 7 bases, leaving 8 bases between them. There are 13 residues in the CDR3. Germline loops: CDR1 SGHDN, CDR2 FVKESK.

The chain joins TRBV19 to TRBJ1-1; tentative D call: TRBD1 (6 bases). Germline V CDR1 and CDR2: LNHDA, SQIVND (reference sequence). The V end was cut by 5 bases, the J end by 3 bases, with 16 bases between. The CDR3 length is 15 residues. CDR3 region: CASSPHGGQDTEAFF. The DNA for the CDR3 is TGTGCCAGTAGTCCTCACGGGGGGCAAGACACTGAAGCTTTCTTT.

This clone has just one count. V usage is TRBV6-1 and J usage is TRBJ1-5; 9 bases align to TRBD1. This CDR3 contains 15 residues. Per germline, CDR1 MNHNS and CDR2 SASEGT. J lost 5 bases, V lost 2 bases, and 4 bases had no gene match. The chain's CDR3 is CASSESDRGDQPQHF. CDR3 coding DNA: TGTGCCAGCAGTGAATCGGACAGGGGTGATCAGCCCCAGCATTTT.

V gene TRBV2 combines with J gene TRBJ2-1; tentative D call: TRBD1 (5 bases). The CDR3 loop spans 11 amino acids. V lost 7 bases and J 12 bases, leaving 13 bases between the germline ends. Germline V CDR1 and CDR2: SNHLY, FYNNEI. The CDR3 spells CASTTGYGQFF. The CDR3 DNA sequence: TGTGCCAGCACTACAGGTTATGGGCAGTTCTTC.

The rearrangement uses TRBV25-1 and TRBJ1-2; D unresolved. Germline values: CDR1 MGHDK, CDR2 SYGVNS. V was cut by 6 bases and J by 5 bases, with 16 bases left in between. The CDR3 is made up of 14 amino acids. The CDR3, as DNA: TGTGCCAGCAGCTCCGGGGTGGGAACTTATGGCTACACCTTC. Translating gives CASSSGVGTYGYTF.

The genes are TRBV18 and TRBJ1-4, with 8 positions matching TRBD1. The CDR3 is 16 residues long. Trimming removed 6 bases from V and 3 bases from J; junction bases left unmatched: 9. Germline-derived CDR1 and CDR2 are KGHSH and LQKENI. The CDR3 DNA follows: TGTGCCAGCTCGCGTAACGCAGGGGGCGCTAATGAAAAACTGTTTTTT. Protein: CASSRNAGGANEKLFF.